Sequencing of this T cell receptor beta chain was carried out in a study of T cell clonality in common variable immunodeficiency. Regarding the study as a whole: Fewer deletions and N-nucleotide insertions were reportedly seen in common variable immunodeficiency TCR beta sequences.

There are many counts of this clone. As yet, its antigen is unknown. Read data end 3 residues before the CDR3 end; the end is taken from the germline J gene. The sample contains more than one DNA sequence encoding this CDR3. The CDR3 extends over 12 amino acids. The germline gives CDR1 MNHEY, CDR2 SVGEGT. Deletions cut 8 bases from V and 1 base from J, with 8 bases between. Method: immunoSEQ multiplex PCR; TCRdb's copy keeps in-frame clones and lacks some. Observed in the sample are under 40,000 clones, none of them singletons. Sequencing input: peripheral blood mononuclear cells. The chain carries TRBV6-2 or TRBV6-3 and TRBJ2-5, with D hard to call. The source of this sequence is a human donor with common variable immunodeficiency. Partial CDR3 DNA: TGTGCCAGCGCTGCGATCCAAGAGACC. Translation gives CASAAIQET. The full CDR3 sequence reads CASAAIQETQYF.